The 22 T cell receptor beta chains presented below share a single source sample, sequenced in a study of neurological immune-mediated disorders. TCRdb reprocessed the 5' RACE reads via MiXCR and lists one record per CDR3 protein. The repertoire holds 25,000 to 30,000 distinct CDR3 sequences, with about 6.2% as singletons. The source material was PBMCs. These TCRs come from a woman aged 45 to 65 in good health.

This clonotype was detected ten times or more. CDR3 in DNA: TGCAGTGCGGCTAGCGGGGACTACGAGCAGTACTTC. Its protein product is CSAASGDYEQYF. The chain is built from TRBV20-1 and TRBJ2-7; 9 positions agree with TRBD2. V was clipped by 6 bases and J by 3 bases; unmatched bases: 3. The germline CDR1 and CDR2 sequences are DFQATT and SNEGSKA (reference sequence). There are 12 residues in the CDR3.

This clonotype has at least ten counts. The chain links TRBV7-2 to TRBJ2-1; no clear D gene. Germline CDR1 SGHTA, CDR2 FQGNSA. V was shortened by 5 bases and J by 7 bases, with 15 bases between the two germline ends. The CDR3 totals 14 residues. This CDR3 reads CASSPQLDLNEQFF. The CDR3 nucleotides are TGTGCCAGCAGCCCGCAGTTAGACTTGAATGAGCAGTTCTTC. The full variable domain, in which reference TRBV7-2 and TRBJ2-1 provide the parts outside the CDR3, is GAGVSQSPSNKVTEKGKDVELRCDPISGHTALYWYRQSLGQGLEFLIYFQGNSAPDKSGLPSDRFSAERTGGSVSTLTIQRTQQEDSAVYLCASSPQLDLNEQFFGPGTRLTVL.

This clonotype was counted many times. The chain couples TRBV5-1 to TRBJ1-2, with D perhaps TRBD1 (5 bases). Germline V gives CDR1 SGHRS, CDR2 YFSETQ. V was trimmed by 2 bases and J by 6 bases, leaving 11 bases between them. The CDR3 loop spans 13 amino acids. The CDR3 here is CASSFEGVNGYTF. CDR3 bases: TGCGCCAGCAGCTTCGAAGGGGTAAATGGCTACACCTTC.

This clonotype was observed many times. This rearrangement joins TRBV5-4 to TRBJ2-1; TRBD2 agrees at 8 bases. V trimming: 4 bases; J trimming: 4 bases; junction bases outside the gene matches: 16. The CDR3 is 18 residues long. CDR1 is SGHNT and CDR2 is YYREEE in the germline V gene (reference sequence). The CDR3 coding sequence is TGTGCCAGCAGCCTGAAAAAACCGGGACTAGAGGGGTACAATGAGCAGTTCTTC. As protein: CASSLKKPGLEGYNEQFF.

This clonotype was observed many times. V usage is TRBV20-1 and J usage is TRBJ1-2; D gene unclear. Germline V gene data show CDR1 as DFQATT and CDR2 as SNEGSKA (reference sequence). The CDR3 is 11 residues long. V was shortened by 0 bases and J by 7 bases, with 6 bases between the two germline ends. The CDR3 is CSARDQPGYTF. CDR3 nucleotides: TGCAGTGCTAGAGATCAGCCTGGCTACACCTTC.

The table lists this clonotype with many counts. The chain is built from TRBV5-1 and TRBJ2-1; D remains ambiguous. Germline-derived CDR1 and CDR2 are SGHRS and YFSETQ. V lost 2 bases to trimming and J lost 9 bases, with 15 bases between them. The CDR3 loop spans 14 amino acids. In DNA form, the CDR3 reads TGCGCCAGCAGCTTTTACCTAGGAAGGCGTGAGCAGTTCTTC. Translation gives CASSFYLGRREQFF.

This clonotype was recorded a few times. The CDR3 nucleotides read TGTGCCAGCAGTCGGCCGGCGGCCTTCCACTCCTACGAGCAGTACTTC. It specifies CASSRPAAFHSYEQYF. The chain has TRBV6-2 or TRBV6-3 and TRBJ2-7; D is unresolved. Germline CDR1 and CDR2: MNHEY and SVGEGT. The germline V and J ends were trimmed by 5 bases and 0 bases, with 17 bases remaining between them. CDR3 length: 16 residues.

The table lists this clonotype with many counts. The genes are TRBV19 and TRBJ1-5, with D maybe TRBD1 (5 bases). Trimming removed 6 bases from V and 1 base from J, with 19 bases in between. This CDR3 has 17 amino acids. The V gene's germline CDR1 is LNHDA and CDR2 SQIVND (reference sequence). In nucleotides, the CDR3 is TGTGCCAGTAGCCAGGGACGGAGGGATTTGAGCAATCAGCCCCAGCATTTT. It translates to CASSQGRRDLSNQPQHF.

In this sample, this clonotype turned up many times. The chain joins TRBV20-1 to TRBJ2-1; 7 positions match TRBD2. CDR3 size: 13 residues. From germline, CDR1 is DFQATT and CDR2 SNEGSKA (reference sequence). The trim removed 4 bases at V and 9 bases at J, leaving 9 bases unmatched. CDR3 DNA: TGCAGTGCTACCTCCGGGACTAAGGTTGAGCAGTTCTTC. It translates to CSATSGTKVEQFF.

This clonotype is judged medium-sized. This chain connects TRBV28 to TRBJ1-4; no firm D call. The CDR3 is made up of 14 amino acids. V was clipped by 7 bases and J by 8 bases, with 17 bases between them. Germline assignment: CDR1 MDHEN and CDR2 SYDVKM. CDR3 residues: CASTVGGLWEKLFF. CDR3 coding DNA: TGTGCCAGCACTGTCGGCGGATTATGGGAAAAACTGTTTTTT.

The V and J genes are TRBV6-2 or TRBV6-3 and TRBJ1-5, with a weak D call TRBD1 (5 bases). Germline CDR1 is MNHEY and CDR2 is SVGEGT. V shed 7 bases and J shed 4 bases, with 14 bases lying between them. CDR3 length: 14 amino acids. The CDR3 coding sequence is TGTGCCAGCACCGAAATGGGGGGTAATCAGCCCCAGCATTTT. Protein product: CASTEMGGNQPQHF.

This clonotype was detected many times. The chain couples TRBV5-6 to TRBJ1-1, with unresolved D. The CDR3 extends over 11 amino acids. With 7 bases removed from V and 5 bases from J, the gap between germline ends came to 9 bases. The germline V gene has CDR1 SGHDT and CDR2 YYEEEE. DNA for the CDR3: TGTGCCAGCCGGTCGGAGACTGAAGCTTTCTTT. Amino acid sequence: CASRSETEAFF.

At least ten counts were recorded for this clonotype. The chain is built from TRBV7-9 and TRBJ2-1; D ambiguous. The CDR3 sequence is 16 residues long. The germline V and J ends were trimmed by 5 bases and 7 bases, with 21 bases remaining between them. CDR1 and CDR2 (germline): SEHNR, FQNEAQ (reference sequence). The CDR3: CASSTQIAIIINEQFF. In nucleotides, the CDR3 is TGTGCCAGCAGCACCCAGATTGCGATAATAATTAATGAGCAGTTCTTC.

This clonotype was recorded many times. The chain uses TRBV7-2 and TRBJ1-6, with D possibly matching TRBD1 (6 bases). V gave up 0 bases and J gave up 5 bases, with 14 bases separating them. The CDR3 is made up of 17 amino acids. Germline V gene data show CDR1 as SGHTA and CDR2 as FQGNSA. As DNA, the CDR3 is TGTGCCAGCAGCTTAGCTTACAGGGCGAATGATAATTCACCCCTCCACTTT. Translated: CASSLAYRANDNSPLHF.

In its sample, this clonotype was seen many times. The V gene is TRBV6-5, the J gene TRBJ2-7; 8 bases are shared with TRBD1. Looked up from germline, CDR1 is MNHEY and CDR2 is SVGAGI. V lost 5 bases and J lost 2; bases outside the gene matches: 8. The CDR3 extends over 15 amino acids. CDR3 sequence (DNA): TGTGCCAGCAGTAACCCGACAGGGGTCCCCTACGAGCAGTACTTC. Translation: CASSNPTGVPYEQYF.

At least ten counts were recorded for this clonotype. The chain links TRBV5-1 to TRBJ2-2; D remains unclear. This CDR3 region has 14 residues. The V gene lost 4 bases and the J gene lost 6 bases, with 13 bases spanning the gap. The V gene's germline CDR1 is SGHRS and CDR2 YFSETQ. The CDR3 region has the DNA TGCGCCAGCAGCCCCACCATTGGGGCCGGGGAGCTGTTTTTT. It codes for CASSPTIGAGELFF. Filled out from reference TRBV5-1 and TRBJ2-2, the complete variable domain reads KAGVTQTPRYLIKTRGQQVTLSCSPISGHRSVSWYQQTPGQGLQFLFEYFSETQRNKGNFPGRFSGRQFSNSRSEMNVSTLELGDSALYLCASSPTIGAGELFFGEGSRLTVL.

This clonotype was counted at least ten times. The chain's CDR3 is CASGPGQGLEAFF. For the CDR3, the DNA is TGCGCCAGCGGGCCGGGACAGGGACTTGAAGCTTTCTTT. The chain uses TRBV5-1 and TRBJ1-1; 9 positions agree with TRBD1. This CDR3 region has 13 residues. Germline CDR1 is SGHRS and CDR2 is YFSETQ. Trimming removed 7 bases from V and 7 bases from J; junction bases left unmatched: 8.

This clonotype has at least ten counts. The chain employs TRBV20-1 and TRBJ1-1; unclear D gene. CDR3 size: 15 residues. V was pared by 3 bases and J by 1 base, with 15 bases between. Germline values: CDR1 DFQATT, CDR2 SNEGSKA (reference sequence). This chain's CDR3 is CSARSLETKNTEAFF. CDR3 DNA: TGCAGTGCTAGGAGTTTAGAGACCAAGAACACTGAAGCTTTCTTT.

This clonotype was found many times. The chain has TRBV20-1 and TRBJ1-2; the match to TRBD1 covers 10 bases. The CDR3 is 13 amino acids. Germline assignment: CDR1 DFQATT and CDR2 SNEGSKA (reference sequence). The J segment lost 6 bases and the V segment lost 3 bases, leaving 4 bases of the junction unmatched. The CDR3 region has the DNA TGCAGTGCTAGGTCGGACAGGGGGGATGGCTACACCTTC. Translating it yields CSARSDRGDGYTF.

This clonotype was seen ten or more times. The chain carries TRBV20-1 and TRBJ2-1, with D hard to call. V gave up 0 bases and J gave up 7 bases, with 22 bases separating them. CDR3 length equals 17 residues. Germline values: CDR1 DFQATT, CDR2 SNEGSKA (reference sequence). CDR3 loop: CSARDSREVYVENEQFF. The DNA for the CDR3 is TGCAGTGCTAGAGATTCCCGAGAAGTCTATGTAGAGAATGAGCAGTTCTTC.

This clonotype has only a few counts. The rearrangement joins TRBV5-1 to TRBJ2-6; 8 nucleotides line up with TRBD1. Germline-derived CDR1 and CDR2 are SGHRS and YFSETQ. After removal of 1 base from V and 0 bases from J, the junction contained 12 bases not matched to a gene. The CDR3 runs to 20 residues. The CDR3: CASSLIRGQGSRSGANVLTF. The CDR3 coding sequence is TGCGCCAGCAGCTTGATTCGAGGACAGGGTTCACGCTCTGGGGCCAACGTCCTGACTTTC.

This clonotype was counted many times. The chain is built from TRBV7-2 and TRBJ1-6; 9 bases are shared with TRBD1. CDR1 is SGHTA, CDR2 FQGNSA, per germline. With V trimmed by 1 base and J by 7 bases, 2 bases remained unmatched. The CDR3 loop spans 15 amino acids. The CDR3 sequence is CASSLGGQGNSPLHF. The DNA of the CDR3 is TGTGCCAGCAGCTTAGGGGGACAGGGCAATTCACCCCTCCACTTT.